This is a list of T cell receptor beta chains from one sample in a study of shared clonotypes between healthy human individuals. The repertoire was sequenced with immunoSEQ multiplex PCR; TCRdb's copy has only in-frame clones and lacks some. Found here are about 2.4 million clones, roughly 93% of them singletons; the top ten hold around 0.37%. Sequencing used naive CD4+ T cells from PBMCs. The origin of the receptors is a young man in good health. Some clones in this sample may be carry-over from other donors' samples. The CDR3 runs from the conserved cysteine through the conserved F or W. Each record gives: clone size, V gene, CDR3 protein. The listing skips clone size in some rows; elsewhere it reads once, few, many or a size class.

size: -
V: TRBV2
CDR3: CASSSLWGTEAFF

size: -
V: TRBV28
CDR3: CASIGVTYEQYF

size: -
V: TRBV6-5
CDR3: CASRRDLQSNQPQHF

size: once
V: TRBV6-1
CDR3: CASSGRTLPYEQYF

size: -
V: TRBV6-1
CDR3: CASSEAPGGEETQYF

size: -
V: TRBV7-8
CDR3: CASSLPVRESDNEQFF

size: -
V: TRBV5-1
CDR3: CASRTEGELFF

size: -
V: TRBV9
CDR3: CASSATGLAGTYEQYF

size: once
V: TRBV28
CDR3: CASSPSSGGSYNEQFF

size: -
V: TRBV21-1
CDR3: CASSKDKGARDRDNSGAYNEQFF

size: -
V: TRBV2
CDR3: CASRYGSDSYEQYF

size: -
V: TRBV6-1
CDR3: CASRPLEGSSYEQYF

size: -
V: TRBV10-3
CDR3: CAISDPKRTGQMNEKLFF

size: -
V: TRBV28
CDR3: CASSLTPGGGYEQYF

size: -
V: TRBV29-1
CDR3: CSVLGGSNTEAFF

size: few
V: TRBV27
CDR3: CASSSLPEGSADTQYF

size: -
V: TRBV5-1
CDR3: CASRLIITDTQYF

size: once
V: TRBV30
CDR3: CAWSVREVKETQYF

size: -
V: TRBV7-8
CDR3: CASLSSGRAPETQYF

size: -
V: TRBV19
CDR3: CATARASGANVLTF

size: -
V: TRBV5-1
CDR3: CASSLEDLSTDTQYF

size: -
V: TRBV6-1
CDR3: CASRTGTGVNYGYTF

size: -
V: TRBV2
CDR3: CATTVGTEVSGYTF